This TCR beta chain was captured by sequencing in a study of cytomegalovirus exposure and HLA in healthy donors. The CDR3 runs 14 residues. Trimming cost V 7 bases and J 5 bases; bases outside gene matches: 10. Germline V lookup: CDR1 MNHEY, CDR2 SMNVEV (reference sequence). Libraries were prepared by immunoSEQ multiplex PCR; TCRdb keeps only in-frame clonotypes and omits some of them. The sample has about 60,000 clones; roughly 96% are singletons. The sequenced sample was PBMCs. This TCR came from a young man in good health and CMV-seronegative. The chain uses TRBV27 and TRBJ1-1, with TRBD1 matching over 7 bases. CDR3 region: CASTLDRYSTEAFF. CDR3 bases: TGTGCCAGCACCCTGGACAGGTATAGTACTGAAGCTTTCTTT.